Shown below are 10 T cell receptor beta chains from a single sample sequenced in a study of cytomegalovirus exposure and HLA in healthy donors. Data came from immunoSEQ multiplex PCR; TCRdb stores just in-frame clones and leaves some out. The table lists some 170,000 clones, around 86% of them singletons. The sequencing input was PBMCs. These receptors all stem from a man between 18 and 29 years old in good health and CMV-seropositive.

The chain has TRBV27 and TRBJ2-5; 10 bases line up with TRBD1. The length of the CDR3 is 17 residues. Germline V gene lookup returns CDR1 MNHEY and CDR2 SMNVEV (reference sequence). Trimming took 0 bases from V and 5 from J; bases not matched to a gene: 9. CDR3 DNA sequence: TGTGCCAGCAGTTTATCTGCGCGGGACAGGGGCTGGGAGACCCAGTACTTC. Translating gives CASSLSARDRGWETQYF.

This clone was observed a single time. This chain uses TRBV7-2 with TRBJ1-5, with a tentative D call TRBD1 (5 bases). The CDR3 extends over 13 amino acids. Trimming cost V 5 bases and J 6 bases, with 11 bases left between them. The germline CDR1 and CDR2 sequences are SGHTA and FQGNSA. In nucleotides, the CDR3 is TGTGCCAGCAGCGGGGACTTGGGTCAGCCCCAGCATTTT. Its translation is CASSGDLGQPQHF.

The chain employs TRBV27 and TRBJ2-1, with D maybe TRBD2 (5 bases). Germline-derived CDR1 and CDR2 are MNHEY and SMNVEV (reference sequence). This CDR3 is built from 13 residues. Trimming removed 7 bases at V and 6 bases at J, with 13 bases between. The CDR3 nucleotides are TGTGCCAGCACCTACGCGGGTGCCAATGAGCAGTTCTTC. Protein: CASTYAGANEQFF.

CDR3 DNA: TGTGCCAGCTCACCACGGGACAGCATAAATGAAAAACTGTTTTTT. It yields the protein CASSPRDSINEKLFF. The chain employs TRBV18 and TRBJ1-4; TRBD1 aligns across 7 bases. The CDR3 is 15 residues long. J gave up 5 bases and V 1 base, and 4 bases lay outside the gene matches. CDR1 KGHSH and CDR2 LQKENI come from the germline V gene. The full variable domain, its missing parts supplied by reference TRBV18 and TRBJ1-4, is NAGVMQNPRHLVRRRGQEARLRCSPMKGHSHVYWYRQLPEEGLKFMVYLQKENIIDESGMPKERFSAEFPKEGPSILRIQQVVRGDSAAYFCASSPRDSINEKLFFGSGTQLSVL.

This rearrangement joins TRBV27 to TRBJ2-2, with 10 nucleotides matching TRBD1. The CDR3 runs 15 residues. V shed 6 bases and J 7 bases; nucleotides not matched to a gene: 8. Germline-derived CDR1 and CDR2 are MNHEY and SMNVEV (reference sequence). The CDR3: CASRTGTGVIGELFF. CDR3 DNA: TGTGCCAGCAGGACCGGGACAGGGGTCATCGGGGAGCTGTTTTTT.

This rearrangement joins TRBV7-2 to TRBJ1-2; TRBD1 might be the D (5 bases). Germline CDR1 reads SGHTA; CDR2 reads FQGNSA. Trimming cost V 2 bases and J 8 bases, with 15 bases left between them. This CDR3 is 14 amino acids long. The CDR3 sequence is CASSLFGGSGGYTF. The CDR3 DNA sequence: TGTGCCAGCAGCTTATTCGGGGGGTCGGGCGGCTACACCTTC.

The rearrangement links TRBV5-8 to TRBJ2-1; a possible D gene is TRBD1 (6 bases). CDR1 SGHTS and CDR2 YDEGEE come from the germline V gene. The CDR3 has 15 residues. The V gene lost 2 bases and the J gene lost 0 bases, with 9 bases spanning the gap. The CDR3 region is CASSFQGSSYNEQFF. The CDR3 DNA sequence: TGTGCCAGCAGCTTCCAGGGGAGCTCCTACAATGAGCAGTTCTTC.

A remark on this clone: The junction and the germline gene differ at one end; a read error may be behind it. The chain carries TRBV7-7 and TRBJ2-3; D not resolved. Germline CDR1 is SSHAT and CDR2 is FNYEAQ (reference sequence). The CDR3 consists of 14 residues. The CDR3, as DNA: TGTGCTAGCAGCTTAACACAGAGCACAGATACGCAGTATTTT. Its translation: CASSLTQSTDTQYF.

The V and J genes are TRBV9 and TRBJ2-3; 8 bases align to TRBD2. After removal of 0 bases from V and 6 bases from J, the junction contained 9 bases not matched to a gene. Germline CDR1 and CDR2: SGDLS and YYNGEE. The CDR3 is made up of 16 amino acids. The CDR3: CASSVAPASGLDTQYF. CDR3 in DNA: TGTGCCAGCAGCGTAGCTCCGGCTAGCGGGCTCGATACGCAGTATTTT.

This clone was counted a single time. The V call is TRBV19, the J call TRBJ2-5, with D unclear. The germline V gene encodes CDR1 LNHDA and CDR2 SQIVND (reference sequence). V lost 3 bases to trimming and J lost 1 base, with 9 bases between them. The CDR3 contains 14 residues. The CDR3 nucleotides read TGTGCCAGTAGTATCTCCGGTTTCCAAGAGACCCAGTACTTC. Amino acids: CASSISGFQETQYF.